Listed here is a single TCR beta chain. Its antigen remains unknown. TCRdb's table, derived via immunoSEQ multiplex PCR, lists solely in-frame clones and lacks some. The sample carries approximately 99,000 clones, roughly nine tenths recorded once. The germline CDR1 and CDR2 sequences are MNHEY and SMNVEV (reference sequence). The J segment lost 10 bases and the V segment lost 6 bases, leaving 17 bases of the junction unmatched. The CDR3 loop spans 16 amino acids. This sample was taken from a study of T cell responses to AZD1222 COVID-19 vaccine. General observations from the study: Regions 160-218 and 743-854 dominated among vaccine-associated CD4 TCRs spanning spike. Donors were largely white British and mainly female; clonal diversity was possibly underestimated.

Sample: peripheral blood, taken 28 days after the second AZD1222 dose. The genes are TRBV27 and TRBJ2-1; TRBD2 matches 8 bases. The clonotype was recovered from an adult who received the AZD1222 COVID-19 vaccine. The CDR3 here is CASSALGSGRLGEQFF. In DNA, the CDR3 is TGTGCCAGCAGCGCCCTGGGAAGCGGGAGACTAGGCGAGCAGTTCTTC.